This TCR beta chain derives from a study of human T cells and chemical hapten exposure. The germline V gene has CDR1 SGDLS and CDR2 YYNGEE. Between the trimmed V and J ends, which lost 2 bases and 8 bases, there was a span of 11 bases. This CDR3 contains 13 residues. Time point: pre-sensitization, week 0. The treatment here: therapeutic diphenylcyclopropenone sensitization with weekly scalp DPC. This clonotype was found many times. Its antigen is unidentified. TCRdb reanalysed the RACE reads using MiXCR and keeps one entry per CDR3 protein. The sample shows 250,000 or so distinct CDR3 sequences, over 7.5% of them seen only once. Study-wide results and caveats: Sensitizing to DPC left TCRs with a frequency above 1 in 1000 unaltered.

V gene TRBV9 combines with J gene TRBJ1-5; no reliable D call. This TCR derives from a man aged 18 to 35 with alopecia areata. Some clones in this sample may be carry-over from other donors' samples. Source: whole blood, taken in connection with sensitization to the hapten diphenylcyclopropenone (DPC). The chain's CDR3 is CASSVQDGEPQHF. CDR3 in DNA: TGTGCCAGCAGCGTGCAGGACGGGGAGCCCCAGCATTTT. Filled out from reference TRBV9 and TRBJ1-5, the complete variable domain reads DSGVTQTPKHLITATGQRVTLRCSPRSGDLSVYWYQQSLDQGLQFLIQYYNGEERAKGNILERFSAQQFPDLHSELNLSSLELGDSALYFCASSVQDGEPQHFGDGTRLSIL.